One and the same sample provided the 7 T cell receptor beta chains below, sequenced in a study of CD8+ T cells in alopecia areata. Treatment here: oral pan-JAK inhibitor, 5-10 mg twice daily. RNA was extracted and reverse transcribed into cDNA as the sequencing template. The method was immunoSEQ multiplex PCR; TCRdb's version includes in-frame clones alone and lacks a portion of them. The sample includes about 140,000 clones, about 86% of them seen just once. The sequenced sample was CD8+ T cells sorted from blood, obtained at week 4, from a patient treated with tofacitinib. The receptors stem from a human donor with alopecia areata.

The chain has TRBV10-2 and TRBJ2-5; D not resolved. Germline V gives CDR1 WSHSY, CDR2 SAAADI. V dropped 3 bases and J dropped 5 bases, with 10 bases sitting between them. CDR3 length: 13 residues. In nucleotides, the CDR3 is TGCGCCAGCAGTGAAATCACTGGGGAGACCCAGTACTTC. This codes for CASSEITGETQYF.

The V call is TRBV2, the J call TRBJ2-1; 10 nucleotides line up with TRBD1. V was clipped by 6 bases and J by 4 bases; unmatched bases: 0. Germline loops: CDR1 SNHLY, CDR2 FYNNEI. This CDR3 has 13 amino acids. The CDR3 here is CASRDRGYNEQFF. The CDR3 DNA reads as TGTGCCAGCAGGGACAGGGGGTACAATGAGCAGTTCTTC.

The rearrangement links TRBV19 to TRBJ2-7; 7 bases are a match to TRBD1. The germline V gene has CDR1 LNHDA and CDR2 SQIVND (reference sequence). The CDR3 consists of 14 residues. J lost 0 bases, V lost 5 bases, and 4 bases had no gene match. The chain's CDR3 is CASSPGDSSYEQYF. CDR3 nucleotide sequence: TGTGCCAGTAGTCCCGGGGACAGCTCCTACGAGCAGTACTTC.

The J gene is TRBJ2-7, the V gene TRBV11-3, with no clear D. The V and J ends lost 5 bases and 1 base respectively, with 9 bases between them. Per germline, CDR1 SGHNT and CDR2 YENEEA. This CDR3 contains 13 residues. The CDR3 sequence is CASSRLGSYEQYF. CDR3 nucleotide sequence: TGTGCCAGCAGCCGACTCGGGTCCTACGAGCAGTACTTC. Full variable domain (remainder filled in from reference TRBV11-3 and TRBJ2-7): EAGVVQSPRYKIIEKKQPVAFWCNPISGHNTLYWYLQNLGQGPELLIRYENEEAVDDSQLPKDRFSAERLKGVDSTLKIQPAELGDSAVYLCASSRLGSYEQYFGPGTRLTVT.

The V and J genes are TRBV6-1 and TRBJ2-7, with a weak D call TRBD1 (6 bases). Germline V gene sequence: CDR1 MNHNS, CDR2 SASEGT. The V end lost 1 base, the J end lost 1 base, and 11 bases lay between the germline ends. This CDR3 comprises 15 residues. CDR3 amino acids: CASSEEDSLSYEQYF. The CDR3 bases are TGTGCCAGCAGTGAAGAGGACAGTCTATCCTACGAGCAGTACTTC.

This clone was seen more than once but under ten times. The CDR3 loop reads CSVEDTNTGELFF. DNA for the CDR3: TGCAGCGTTGAGGACACAAACACCGGGGAGCTGTTTTTT. The chain employs TRBV29-1 and TRBJ2-2, with D possibly TRBD1 on 5 matching bases. V lost 3 bases, J lost 2 bases, and 7 bases lay in between. Germline CDR1 is SQVTM and CDR2 is ANQGSEA. The CDR3 consists of 13 residues.

CDR3 nucleotides: TGTGCCAGTACCCCAGGGGGGAGCTCCTACAATGAGCAGTTCTTC. This encodes CASTPGGSSYNEQFF. The rearrangement joins TRBV19 to TRBJ2-1; D perhaps matches TRBD1 (7 bases). The CDR3 runs 15 residues. V lost 7 bases, J lost 0 bases, and 13 bases lay in between. The germline CDR1 and CDR2 sequences are LNHDA and SQIVND (reference sequence).